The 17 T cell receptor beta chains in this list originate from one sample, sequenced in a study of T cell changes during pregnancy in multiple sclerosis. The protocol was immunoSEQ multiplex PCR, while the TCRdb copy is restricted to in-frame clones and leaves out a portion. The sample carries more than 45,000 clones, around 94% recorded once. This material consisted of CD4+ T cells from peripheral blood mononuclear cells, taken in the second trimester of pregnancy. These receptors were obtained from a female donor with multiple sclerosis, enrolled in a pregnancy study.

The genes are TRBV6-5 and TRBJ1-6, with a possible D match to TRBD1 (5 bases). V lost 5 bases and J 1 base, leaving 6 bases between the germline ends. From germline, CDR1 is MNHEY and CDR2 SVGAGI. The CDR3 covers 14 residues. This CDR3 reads CASSGTSYNSPLHF. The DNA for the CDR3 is TGTGCCAGCAGTGGGACTTCCTATAATTCACCCCTCCACTTT.

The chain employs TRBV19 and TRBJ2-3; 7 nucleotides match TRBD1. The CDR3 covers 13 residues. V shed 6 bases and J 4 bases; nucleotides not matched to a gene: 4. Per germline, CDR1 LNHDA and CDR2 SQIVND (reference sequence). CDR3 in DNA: TGTGCCAGTAGAGTTCAGGGGGCAGATACGCAGTATTTT. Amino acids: CASRVQGADTQYF.

The CDR3 nucleotides read TGTGCCAGCGGCAGCTGGCGGGGGGTTCGCTACGAGCAGTACTTC. It yields the protein CASGSWRGVRYEQYF. The chain recombines TRBV27 with TRBJ2-7, with 8 bases identical to TRBD2. CDR3 length: 15 amino acids. V was pared by 8 bases and J by 3 bases, with 12 bases of the junction left unmatched. The germline V gene encodes CDR1 MNHEY and CDR2 SMNVEV (reference sequence).

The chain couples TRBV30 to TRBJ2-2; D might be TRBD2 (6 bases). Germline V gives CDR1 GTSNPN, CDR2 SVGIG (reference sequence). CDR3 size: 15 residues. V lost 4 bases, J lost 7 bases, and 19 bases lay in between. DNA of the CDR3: TGTGCCTGGACCCTACACGGGGCGCGGGGCGGGGAGCTGTTTTTT. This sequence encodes CAWTLHGARGGELFF.

The CDR3, as DNA: TGTGCCAGCAGCCCGCTCAGGCTACGCAAGCAGTACTTC. This sequence encodes CASSPLRLRKQYF. The chain combines TRBV7-8 with TRBJ2-7; D is unclear. CDR1 and CDR2 from the germline V gene are SGHVS and FQNEAQ. The CDR3 spans 13 residues. V lost 5 bases and J 8 bases, leaving 16 bases between the germline ends.

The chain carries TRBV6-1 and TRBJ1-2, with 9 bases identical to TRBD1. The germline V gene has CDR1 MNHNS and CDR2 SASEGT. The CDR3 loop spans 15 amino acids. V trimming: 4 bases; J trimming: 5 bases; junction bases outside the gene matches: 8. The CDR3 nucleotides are TGTGCCAGCAGTGCCTCCGGACAGGGGATTTATGGCTACACCTTC. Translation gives CASSASGQGIYGYTF.

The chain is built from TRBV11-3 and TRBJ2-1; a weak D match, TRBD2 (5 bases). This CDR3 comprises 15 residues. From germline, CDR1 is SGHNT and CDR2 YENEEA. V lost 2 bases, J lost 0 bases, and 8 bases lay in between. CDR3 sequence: CASSLIGGSYNEQFF. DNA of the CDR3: TGTGCCAGCAGCTTAATCGGAGGCTCCTACAATGAGCAGTTCTTC.

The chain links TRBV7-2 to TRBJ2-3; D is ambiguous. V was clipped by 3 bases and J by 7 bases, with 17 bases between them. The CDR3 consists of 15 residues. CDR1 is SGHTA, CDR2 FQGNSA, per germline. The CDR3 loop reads CASSLAPRAGHTQYF. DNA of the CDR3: TGTGCCAGCAGCTTGGCCCCCCGAGCTGGGCATACGCAGTATTTT.

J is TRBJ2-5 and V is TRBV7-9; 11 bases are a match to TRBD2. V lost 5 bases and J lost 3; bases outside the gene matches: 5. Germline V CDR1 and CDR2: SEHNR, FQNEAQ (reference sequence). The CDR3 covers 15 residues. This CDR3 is CASSPRLAGKETQYF. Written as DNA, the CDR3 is TGTGCCAGCAGCCCCAGACTAGCGGGGAAAGAGACCCAGTACTTC. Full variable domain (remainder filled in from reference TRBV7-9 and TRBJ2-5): DTGVSQNPRHKITKRGQNVTFRCDPISEHNRLYWYRQTLGQGPEFLTYFQNEAQLEKSRLLSDRFSAERPKGSFSTLEIQRTEQGDSAMYLCASSPRLAGKETQYFGPGTRLLVL.

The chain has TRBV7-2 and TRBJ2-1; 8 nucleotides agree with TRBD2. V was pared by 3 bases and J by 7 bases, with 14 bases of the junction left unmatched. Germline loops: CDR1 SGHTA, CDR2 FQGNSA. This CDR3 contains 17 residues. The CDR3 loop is CASSLEGLIAGRNEQFF. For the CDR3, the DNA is TGTGCCAGCAGCTTGGAGGGTTTAATAGCGGGGAGGAATGAGCAGTTCTTC.

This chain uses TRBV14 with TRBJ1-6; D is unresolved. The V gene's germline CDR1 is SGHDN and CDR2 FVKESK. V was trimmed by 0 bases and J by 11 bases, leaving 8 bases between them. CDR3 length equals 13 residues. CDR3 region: CASSQDVSPPLHF. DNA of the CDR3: TGTGCCAGCAGCCAAGACGTGAGTCCACCCCTCCACTTT.

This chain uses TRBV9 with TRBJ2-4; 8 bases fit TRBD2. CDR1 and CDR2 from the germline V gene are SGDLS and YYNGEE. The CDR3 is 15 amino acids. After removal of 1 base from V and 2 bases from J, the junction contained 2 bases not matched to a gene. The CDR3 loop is CASSVSGGTKNIQYF. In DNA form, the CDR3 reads TGTGCCAGCAGCGTATCGGGGGGGACCAAAAACATTCAGTACTTC.

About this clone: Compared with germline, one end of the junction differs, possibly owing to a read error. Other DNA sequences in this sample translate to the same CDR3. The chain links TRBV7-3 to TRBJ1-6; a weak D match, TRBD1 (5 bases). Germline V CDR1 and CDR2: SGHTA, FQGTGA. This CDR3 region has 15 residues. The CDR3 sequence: CASSLNVGPNSPLHF. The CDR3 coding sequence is TGTGCCAGCAGCTTAAATGTGGGGCCTAATTCGCCCCTCCACTTT.

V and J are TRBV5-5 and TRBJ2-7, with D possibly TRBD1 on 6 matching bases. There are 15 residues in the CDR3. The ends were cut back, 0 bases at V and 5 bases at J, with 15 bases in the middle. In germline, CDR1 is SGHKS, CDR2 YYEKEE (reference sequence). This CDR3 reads CASSLGQGKVDEQYF. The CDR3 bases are TGTGCCAGCAGCTTGGGGCAGGGGAAGGTCGACGAGCAGTACTTC.

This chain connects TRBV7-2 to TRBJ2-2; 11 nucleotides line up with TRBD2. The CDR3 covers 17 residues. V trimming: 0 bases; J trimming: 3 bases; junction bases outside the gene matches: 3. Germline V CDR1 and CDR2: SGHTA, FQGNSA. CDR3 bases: TGTGCCAGCAGCTTAGCACTAGCGGGGGCTCACACCGGGGAGCTGTTTTTT. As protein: CASSLALAGAHTGELFF.

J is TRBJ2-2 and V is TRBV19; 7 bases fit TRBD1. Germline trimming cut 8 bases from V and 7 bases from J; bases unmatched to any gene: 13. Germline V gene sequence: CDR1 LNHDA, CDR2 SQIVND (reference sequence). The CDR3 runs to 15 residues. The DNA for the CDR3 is TGTGCCAGTGTTTCCTTTGGACAGGCTGGCGGGGAGCTGTTTTTT. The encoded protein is CASVSFGQAGGELFF.

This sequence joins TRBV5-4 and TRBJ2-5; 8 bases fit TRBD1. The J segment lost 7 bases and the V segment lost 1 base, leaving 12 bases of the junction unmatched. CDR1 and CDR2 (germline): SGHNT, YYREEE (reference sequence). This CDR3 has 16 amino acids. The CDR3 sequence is CASSLRAGGSPRTQYF. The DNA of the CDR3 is TGTGCCAGCAGCTTGAGGGCAGGGGGCAGTCCACGGACCCAGTACTTC.